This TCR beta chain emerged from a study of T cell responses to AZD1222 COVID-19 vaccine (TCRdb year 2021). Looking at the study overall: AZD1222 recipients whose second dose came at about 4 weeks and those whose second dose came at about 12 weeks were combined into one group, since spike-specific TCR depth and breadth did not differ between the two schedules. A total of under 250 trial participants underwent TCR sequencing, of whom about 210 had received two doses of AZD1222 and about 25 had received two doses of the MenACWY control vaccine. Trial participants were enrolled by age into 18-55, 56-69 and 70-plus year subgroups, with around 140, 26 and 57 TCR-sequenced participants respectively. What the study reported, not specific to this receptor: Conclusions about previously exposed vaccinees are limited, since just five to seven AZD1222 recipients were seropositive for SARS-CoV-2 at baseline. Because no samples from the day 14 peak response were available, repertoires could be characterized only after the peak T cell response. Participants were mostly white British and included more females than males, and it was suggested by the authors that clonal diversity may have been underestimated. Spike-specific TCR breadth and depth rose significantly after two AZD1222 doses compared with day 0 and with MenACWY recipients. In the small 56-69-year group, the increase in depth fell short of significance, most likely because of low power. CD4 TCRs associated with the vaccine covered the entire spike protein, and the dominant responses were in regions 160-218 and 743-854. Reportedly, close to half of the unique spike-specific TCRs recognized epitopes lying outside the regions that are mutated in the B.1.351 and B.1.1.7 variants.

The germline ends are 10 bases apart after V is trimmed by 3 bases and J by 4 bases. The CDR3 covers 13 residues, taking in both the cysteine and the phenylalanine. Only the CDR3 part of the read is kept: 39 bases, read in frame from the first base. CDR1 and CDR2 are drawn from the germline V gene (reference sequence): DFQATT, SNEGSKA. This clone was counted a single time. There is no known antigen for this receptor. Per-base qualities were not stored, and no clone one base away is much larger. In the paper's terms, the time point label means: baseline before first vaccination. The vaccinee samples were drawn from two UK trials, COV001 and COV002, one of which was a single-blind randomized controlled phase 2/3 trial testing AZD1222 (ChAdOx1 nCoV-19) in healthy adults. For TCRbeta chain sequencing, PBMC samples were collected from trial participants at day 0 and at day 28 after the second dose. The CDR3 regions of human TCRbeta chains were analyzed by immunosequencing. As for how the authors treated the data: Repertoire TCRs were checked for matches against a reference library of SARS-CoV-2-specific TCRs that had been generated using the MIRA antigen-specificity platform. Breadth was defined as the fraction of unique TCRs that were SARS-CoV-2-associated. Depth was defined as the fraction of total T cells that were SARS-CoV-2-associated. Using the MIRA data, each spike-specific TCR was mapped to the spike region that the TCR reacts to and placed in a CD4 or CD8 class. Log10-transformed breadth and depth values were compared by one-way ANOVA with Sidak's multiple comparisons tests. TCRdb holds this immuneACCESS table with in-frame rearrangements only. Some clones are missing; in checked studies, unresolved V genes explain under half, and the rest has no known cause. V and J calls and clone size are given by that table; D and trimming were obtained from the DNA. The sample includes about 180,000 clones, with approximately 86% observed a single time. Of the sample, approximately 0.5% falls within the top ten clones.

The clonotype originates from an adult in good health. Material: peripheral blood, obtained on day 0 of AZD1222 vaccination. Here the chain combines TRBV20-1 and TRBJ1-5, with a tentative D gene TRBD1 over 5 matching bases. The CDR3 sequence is CSASSAGNQPQHF. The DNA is TGCAGTGCTAGTTCGGCAGGGAATCAGCCCCAGCATTTT.